A selection of T cell receptor beta chains follows, all from one sample in a study of CD8 T cells in ankylosing spondylitis. TCRdb reprocessed the 5' RACE reads with MiXCR, giving one entry per CDR3 protein. Of some 840,000 distinct CDR3 sequences detected, approximately 12% appear once; the ten largest clones hold roughly 0.51%. Input material: blood, either unsorted or a sorted T cell fraction (not recorded which). The receptors derive from a male donor with ankylosing spondylitis. CDR3s include the opening cysteine and the closing phenylalanine or tryptophan. D genes are given only for firm matches. Where a row states a size, it is once, few, many or the class of an expanded clone; other rows omit it.

v_call	clone_size	d_call	j_call	cdr3_aa	cdr3_nt
TRBV12-3/TRBV12-4	few	.	TRBJ1-5	CASNGGLRSNQPQHF	TGTGCCAGCAATGGGGGCCTACGTAGCAATCAGCCCCAGCATTTT
TRBV4-3	.	TRBD1	TRBJ2-7	CASSQGRGTYYEQYF	TGCGCCAGCAGCCAAGGCAGGGGGACGTACTACGAGCAGTACTTC
TRBV28	.	TRBD1	TRBJ1-3	CATRQGIKGLFGNTIYF	TGTGCCACCAGACAGGGGATTAAAGGTTTATTTGGAAACACCATATATTTT
TRBV7-2	.	.	TRBJ2-2	CASSPELHSAGELFF	TGTGCCAGCAGCCCCGAGTTGCATTCGGCCGGGGAGCTGTTTTTT
TRBV6-2/TRBV6-3	few	.	TRBJ1-2	CASSNPGERVHGYTF	TGTGCCAGCAGCAACCCAGGGGAAAGAGTCCATGGCTACACCTTC
TRBV7-2	.	TRBD1	TRBJ2-1	CASSLAGQRNEQFF	TGTGCCAGCAGCTTAGCGGGACAGCGCAATGAGCAGTTCTTC
TRBV20-1	few	.	TRBJ2-7	CSASPDRTTWKYF	TGCAGTGCTAGCCCGGACAGAACAACTTGGAAGTACTTC
TRBV20-1	many	.	TRBJ1-3	CSASAPTGNTIYF	TGCAGTGCTAGTGCCCCCACAGGAAACACCATATATTTT
TRBV20-1	few	.	TRBJ2-7	CSAPVPYEQYF	TGCAGTGCCCCGGTTCCCTACGAGCAGTACTTC
TRBV5-5	few	TRBD1	TRBJ2-3	CASSLGGTDSTDTQYF	TGTGCCAGCAGCTTGGGGGGGACAGATAGCACAGATACGCAGTATTTT
TRBV5-4	few	.	TRBJ2-5	CASSTGPNQETQYF	TGTGCCAGCAGCACCGGACCGAACCAAGAGACCCAGTACTTC
TRBV20-1	few	TRBD2	TRBJ2-3	CSARGLAGGRGDTQYF	TGCAGTGCTAGAGGACTAGCGGGGGGCCGTGGGGATACGCAGTATTTT
TRBV11-2	.	TRBD2	TRBJ2-1	CASSLRGTSFGQFF	TGTGCCAGCAGCCTAAGGGGGACTAGCTTCGGGCAGTTCTTC
TRBV12-5	once	TRBD2	TRBJ2-3	CASGDYGRGSPDTQYF	TGTGCTAGTGGCGACTACGGGAGGGGAAGTCCAGATACGCAGTATTTT
TRBV7-8	many	.	TRBJ2-3	CASSLAIRGSTDTQYF	TGTGCCAGCAGCTTAGCGATACGGGGGAGCACAGATACGCAGTATTTT